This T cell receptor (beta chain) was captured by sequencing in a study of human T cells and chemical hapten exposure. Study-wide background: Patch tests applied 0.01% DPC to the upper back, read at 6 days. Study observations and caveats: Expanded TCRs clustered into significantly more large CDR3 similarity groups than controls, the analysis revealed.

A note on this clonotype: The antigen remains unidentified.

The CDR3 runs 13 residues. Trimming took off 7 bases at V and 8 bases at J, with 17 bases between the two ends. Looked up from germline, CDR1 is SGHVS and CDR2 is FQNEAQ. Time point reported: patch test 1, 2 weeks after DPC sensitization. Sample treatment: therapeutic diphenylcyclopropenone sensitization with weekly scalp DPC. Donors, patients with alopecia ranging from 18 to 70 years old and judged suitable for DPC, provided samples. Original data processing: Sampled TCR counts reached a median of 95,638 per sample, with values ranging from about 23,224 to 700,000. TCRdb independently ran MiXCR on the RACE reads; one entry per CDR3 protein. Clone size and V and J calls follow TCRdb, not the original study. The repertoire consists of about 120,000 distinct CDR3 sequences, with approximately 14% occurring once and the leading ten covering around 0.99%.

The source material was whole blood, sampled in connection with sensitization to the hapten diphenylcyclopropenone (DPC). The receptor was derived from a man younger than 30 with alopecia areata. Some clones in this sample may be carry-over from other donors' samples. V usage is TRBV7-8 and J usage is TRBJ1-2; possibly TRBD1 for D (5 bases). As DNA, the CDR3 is TGTGCCAGCAATCTGGGGCAAGGAGAGGGCTACACCTTC. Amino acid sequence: CASNLGQGEGYTF.